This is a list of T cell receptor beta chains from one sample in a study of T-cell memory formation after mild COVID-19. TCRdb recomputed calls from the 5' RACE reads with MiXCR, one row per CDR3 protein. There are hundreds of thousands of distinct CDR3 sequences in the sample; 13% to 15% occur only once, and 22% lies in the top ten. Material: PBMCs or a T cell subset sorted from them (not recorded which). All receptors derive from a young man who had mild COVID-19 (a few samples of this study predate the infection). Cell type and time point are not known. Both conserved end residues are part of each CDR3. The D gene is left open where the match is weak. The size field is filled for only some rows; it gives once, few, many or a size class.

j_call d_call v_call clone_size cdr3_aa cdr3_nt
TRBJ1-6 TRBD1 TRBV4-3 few CASSQAVGTGDYSPLHF TGCGCCAGCAGCCAAGCGGTCGGGACAGGGGATTATTCACCCCTCCACTTT
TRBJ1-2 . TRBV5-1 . CASSGWRESDYGYTF TGCGCCAGCAGCGGTTGGAGGGAATCGGACTATGGCTACACCTTC
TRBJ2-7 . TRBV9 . CASSSQIFEQYF TGTGCCAGCAGCTCTCAAATCTTCGAGCAGTACTTC
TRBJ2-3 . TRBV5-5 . CASSPMDSGVDTQYF TGTGCCAGCAGCCCGATGGACTCGGGGGTGGATACGCAGTATTTT
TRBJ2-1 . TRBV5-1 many CASSLQENEQFF TGCGCCAGCAGCCTACAGGAGAATGAGCAGTTCTTC
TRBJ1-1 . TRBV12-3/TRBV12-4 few CASSPESVNTEAFF TGTGCCAGCAGCCCCGAAAGTGTTAACACTGAAGCTTTCTTT
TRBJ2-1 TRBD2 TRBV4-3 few CASSQLLGRTSGGTSYNEQFF TGCGCCAGCAGCCAACTCCTGGGCCGGACTAGCGGGGGGACCTCCTACAATGAGCAGTTCTTC
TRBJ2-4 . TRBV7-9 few CASSLARGEAKNIQYF TGTGCCAGCAGCCTTGCCAGGGGAGAAGCCAAAAACATTCAGTACTTC
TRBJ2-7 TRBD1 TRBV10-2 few CASSGQGWSQYF TGCGCCAGCTCCGGACAGGGTTGGTCGCAGTACTTC
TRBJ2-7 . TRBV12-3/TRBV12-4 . CASRSTSNEQYF TGTGCCAGCAGATCGACTAGTAACGAGCAGTACTTC
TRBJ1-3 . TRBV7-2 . CASSSTFISGNTIYF TGTGCCAGCAGCTCCACTTTTATCTCTGGAAACACCATATATTTT